This TCR beta chain originates from a study of identifying expanded T cells in peripheral blood. This CDR3 region has 17 residues. V lost 5 bases to trimming and J lost 3 bases, with 17 bases between them. CDR1 SGHTA and CDR2 FQGNSA come from the germline V gene. Generated by immunoSEQ multiplex PCR, the TCRdb table keeps only in-frame clones and is missing some. The data hold under 120,000 clones, with around 88% observed a single time. The sequencing sample was made of blood. This TCR was recovered from a person aged 18 to 75 in good health. The chain recombines TRBV7-2 with TRBJ1-6; perhaps TRBD1 as D (5 bases). CDR3 DNA sequence: TGTGCCAGCAGCGCCGGGACGGGAGGTGACTATAATTCACCCCTCCACTTT. It specifies CASSAGTGGDYNSPLHF.